This T cell receptor beta chain appears in the sequencing data of a study of T cells in Graves' hyperthyroidism and ophthalmopathy. V was cut by 5 bases and J by 2 bases, with 9 bases left in between. The CDR3 has 13 residues. CDR1 is MNHEY and CDR2 is SVGAGI in the germline V gene. The investigators amplified TCR beta CDR3 regions from RNA transcripts. A set of HTBI primers served as the primers for a first-round RT-PCR of the TCR CDR3. TCRdb itself ran the multiplex PCR reads through MiXCR, one entry per CDR3 protein. The sample shows about 840,000 distinct CDR3 sequences, roughly 40% of them seen only once. At least ten counts were recorded for this clonotype.

The receptor comes from a man between 18 and 29 years old with Graves' hyperthyroidism. The sample comprised blood. V usage is TRBV6-5 and J usage is TRBJ2-5; D unresolved. The CDR3 loop is CASSPQWQETQYF. The CDR3 DNA reads TGTGCCAGCAGTCCCCAGTGGCAAGAGACCCAGTACTTC.